A selection of T cell receptor beta chains follows, all from one sample in a study of blood T cell repertoires in COVID-19. Profiled with immunoSEQ multiplex PCR; TCRdb holds only in-frame clones, not every one. The table includes about 64,000 clones, around 65% detected once. The source material was PBMCs or T cells enriched from blood (not recorded which). The source of these receptors is a woman aged 60 to 75 who had been exposed to COVID-19. Each CDR3 is given with its conserved first and last residue. The D gene is left open where the match is weak. Size tells how often a clone was seen (once, few, many) or the class of an expanded clone, and some rows leave it out.

D gene: TRBD1
V gene: TRBV5-1
J gene: TRBJ1-2
clone size: NA
CDR3 protein: CASSLDPRGHGYTF
CDR3 DNA: TGCGCCAGCAGCTTGGATCCCAGGGGGCATGGCTACACCTTC

D gene: TRBD1
V gene: TRBV9
J gene: TRBJ1-2
clone size: NA
CDR3 protein: CASSVWDRGLDGYTF
CDR3 DNA: TGTGCCAGCAGCGTTTGGGACAGGGGGCTAGATGGCTACACCTTC

D gene: NA
V gene: TRBV21-1
J gene: TRBJ1-5
clone size: NA
CDR3 protein: CASSTIQGIQPQHF
CDR3 DNA: TGTGCCAGCAGTACTATACAGGGGATTCAGCCCCAGCATTTT

D gene: TRBD1
V gene: TRBV9
J gene: TRBJ2-1
clone size: NA
CDR3 protein: CASSADRGYNEQFF
CDR3 DNA: TGTGCCAGCAGCGCTGACAGGGGCTACAATGAGCAGTTCTTC

D gene: NA
V gene: TRBV12-5
J gene: TRBJ2-1
clone size: NA
CDR3 protein: CASGLGTNAYNEQFF
CDR3 DNA: TGTGCTAGTGGTTTGGGGACTAACGCCTACAATGAGCAGTTCTTC

D gene: TRBD2
V gene: TRBV6-5
J gene: TRBJ2-1
clone size: once
CDR3 protein: CASSYSWTSNEQFF
CDR3 DNA: TGTGCCAGCAGTTACTCATGGACTAGCAATGAGCAGTTCTTC

D gene: TRBD1
V gene: TRBV27
J gene: TRBJ1-1
clone size: NA
CDR3 protein: CASSLTRQGGVTFF
CDR3 DNA: TGTGCCAGCAGTTTAACCCGACAGGGAGGAGTGACTTTCTTT

D gene: TRBD2
V gene: TRBV30
J gene: TRBJ2-1
clone size: NA
CDR3 protein: CAWEASGGGNEQFF
CDR3 DNA: TGTGCCTGGGAGGCTAGCGGGGGGGGTAATGAGCAGTTCTTC

D gene: NA
V gene: TRBV2
J gene: TRBJ1-2
clone size: NA
CDR3 protein: CAGTPSGNGYTF
CDR3 DNA: TGTGCCGGGACACCGTCTGGAAATGGCTACACCTTC

D gene: TRBD2
V gene: TRBV28
J gene: TRBJ2-2
clone size: NA
CDR3 protein: CASTNGLAGGRGELFF
CDR3 DNA: TGTGCCAGCACCAACGGGCTAGCGGGGGGAAGAGGGGAGCTGTTTTTT

D gene: NA
V gene: TRBV6-5
J gene: TRBJ1-4
clone size: NA
CDR3 protein: CAADWTNEKLFF
CDR3 DNA: TGTGCCGCGGACTGGACTAATGAAAAACTGTTTTTT

D gene: NA
V gene: TRBV12-3/TRBV12-4
J gene: TRBJ1-2
clone size: NA
CDR3 protein: CASSPRDNYGYTF
CDR3 DNA: TGTGCCAGCAGCCCTCGGGATAACTATGGCTACACCTTC

D gene: NA
V gene: TRBV7-9
J gene: TRBJ1-2
clone size: NA
CDR3 protein: CASSSTGGGPSRYTF
CDR3 DNA: TGTGCCAGCAGCTCGACCGGGGGGGGACCGAGCCGCTACACCTTC

D gene: TRBD1
V gene: TRBV28
J gene: TRBJ1-3
clone size: once
CDR3 protein: CASSALRDSVSGNTIYF
CDR3 DNA: TGTGCCAGCAGTGCGCTCCGGGACAGCGTCTCTGGAAACACCATATATTTT

D gene: NA
V gene: TRBV7-9
J gene: TRBJ2-1
clone size: NA
CDR3 protein: CASSLVPGRDGNEQFF
CDR3 DNA: TGTGCCAGCAGCTTAGTACCAGGGCGTGACGGTAATGAGCAGTTCTTC

D gene: TRBD1
V gene: TRBV29-1
J gene: TRBJ2-7
clone size: few
CDR3 protein: CSVRGLYEQYF
CDR3 DNA: TGCAGCGTAAGGGGGCTCTACGAGCAGTACTTC

D gene: TRBD1
V gene: TRBV5-1
J gene: TRBJ1-2
clone size: NA
CDR3 protein: CASSTGDYGYTF
CDR3 DNA: TGCGCCAGCAGCACAGGGGACTATGGCTACACCTTC

D gene: TRBD2
V gene: TRBV5-1
J gene: TRBJ2-2
clone size: NA
CDR3 protein: CASSSGSTGELFF
CDR3 DNA: TGCGCCAGCAGCAGCGGGAGCACCGGGGAGCTGTTTTTT

D gene: TRBD1
V gene: TRBV10-3
J gene: TRBJ1-2
clone size: NA
CDR3 protein: CAISEAGTGGSGYTF
CDR3 DNA: TGTGCCATCAGTGAGGCCGGGACAGGGGGAAGCGGCTACACCTTC

D gene: TRBD1
V gene: TRBV30
J gene: TRBJ1-2
clone size: few
CDR3 protein: CAWSVRGTGANYGYTF
CDR3 DNA: TGTGCCTGGAGTGTTCGGGGGACAGGGGCTAACTATGGCTACACCTTC

D gene: NA
V gene: TRBV11-3
J gene: TRBJ2-3
clone size: few
CDR3 protein: CASSLGDTMGDTQYF
CDR3 DNA: TGTGCCAGCAGCTTAGGGGACACAATGGGGGATACGCAGTATTTT

D gene: TRBD1
V gene: TRBV30
J gene: TRBJ2-7
clone size: NA
CDR3 protein: CALGQGYYEQYF
CDR3 DNA: TGTGCCTTAGGACAGGGGTACTACGAGCAGTACTTC

D gene: TRBD1
V gene: TRBV7-9
J gene: TRBJ1-1
clone size: NA
CDR3 protein: CASSSDRGDTEAFF
CDR3 DNA: TGTGCCAGCAGCTCGGACAGGGGGGACACTGAAGCTTTCTTT

D gene: NA
V gene: TRBV6-5
J gene: TRBJ2-7
clone size: NA
CDR3 protein: CASSHGDEQYF
CDR3 DNA: TGTGCCAGCAGCCACGGGGACGAGCAGTACTTC

D gene: NA
V gene: TRBV5-1
J gene: TRBJ1-2
clone size: NA
CDR3 protein: CASSPVRANYGYTF
CDR3 DNA: TGCGCCAGCAGCCCGGTAAGAGCTAACTATGGCTACACCTTC

D gene: NA
V gene: TRBV5-5
J gene: TRBJ1-6
clone size: NA
CDR3 protein: CASSLAAGGNSPLHF
CDR3 DNA: TGTGCCAGCAGCTTGGCGGCAGGAGGCAATTCACCCCTCCACTTT

D gene: NA
V gene: TRBV15
J gene: TRBJ2-2
clone size: NA
CDR3 protein: CATSREVGGGELFF
CDR3 DNA: TGTGCCACCAGCAGAGAAGTTGGCGGCGGGGAGCTGTTTTTT

D gene: NA
V gene: TRBV19
J gene: TRBJ1-1
clone size: NA
CDR3 protein: CAPGGRMPEAFF
CDR3 DNA: TGTGCCCCCGGGGGGAGGATGCCTGAAGCTTTCTTT

D gene: TRBD1
V gene: TRBV6-4
J gene: TRBJ1-2
clone size: NA
CDR3 protein: CASSEGQGKSGYTF
CDR3 DNA: TGTGCCAGCAGTGAGGGACAGGGTAAATCTGGCTACACCTTC

D gene: NA
V gene: TRBV27
J gene: TRBJ2-1
clone size: NA
CDR3 protein: CATARSSYNEQFF
CDR3 DNA: TGTGCCACTGCGCGGAGCTCCTACAATGAGCAGTTCTTC

D gene: NA
V gene: TRBV27
J gene: TRBJ1-1
clone size: once
CDR3 protein: CASSRMGSYMNTEAFF
CDR3 DNA: TGTGCCAGCAGCAGAATGGGCAGCTACATGAACACTGAAGCTTTCTTT

D gene: TRBD1
V gene: TRBV6-5
J gene: TRBJ1-4
clone size: NA
CDR3 protein: CASSISGGPEKLFF
CDR3 DNA: TGTGCCAGCAGTATATCAGGGGGCCCTGAAAAACTGTTTTTT

D gene: NA
V gene: TRBV2
J gene: TRBJ1-5
clone size: NA
CDR3 protein: CASSGGDGNQPQHF
CDR3 DNA: TGTGCCAGCAGTGGGGGGGACGGAAATCAGCCCCAGCATTTT